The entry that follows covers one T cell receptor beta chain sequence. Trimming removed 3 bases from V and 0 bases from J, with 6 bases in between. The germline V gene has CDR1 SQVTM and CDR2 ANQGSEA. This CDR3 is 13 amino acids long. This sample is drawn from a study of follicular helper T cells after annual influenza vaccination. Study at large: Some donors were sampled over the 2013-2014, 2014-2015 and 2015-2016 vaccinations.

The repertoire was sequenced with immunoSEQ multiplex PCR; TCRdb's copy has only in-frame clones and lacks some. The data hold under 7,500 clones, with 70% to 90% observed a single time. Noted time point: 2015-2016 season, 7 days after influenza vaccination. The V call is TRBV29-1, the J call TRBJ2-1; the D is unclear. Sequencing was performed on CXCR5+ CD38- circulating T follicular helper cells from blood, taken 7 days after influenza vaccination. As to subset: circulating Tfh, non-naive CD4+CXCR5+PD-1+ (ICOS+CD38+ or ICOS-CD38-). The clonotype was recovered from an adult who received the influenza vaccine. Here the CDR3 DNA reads TGCAGCGTTGATGGCAGCTCCTACAATGAGCAGTTCTTC. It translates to CSVDGSSYNEQFF.